Below are 21 T cell receptor beta chains sequenced from a single sample in a study of blood T cell repertoires in COVID-19. Repertoires were generated with immunoSEQ multiplex PCR, while TCRdb's copy carries only in-frame clones and drops some. The repertoire includes a few hundred thousand clones, roughly 89% of them detected once, and around 10% sits in the top ten. Sequenced material: PBMCs or T cells enriched from blood (not recorded which). The receptors shown here come from a woman in her forties or fifties who had recovered from COVID-19.

This chain links TRBV30 with TRBJ1-2; D ambiguous. The CDR3 loop spans 14 amino acids. The V end lost 2 bases, the J end lost 4 bases, and 14 bases lay between the germline ends. Germline CDR1 reads GTSNPN; CDR2 reads SVGIG (reference sequence). The CDR3 loop is CAWSPPERSYGYTF. DNA for the CDR3: TGTGCCTGGAGTCCTCCGGAGAGGAGCTATGGCTACACCTTC.

As for this clone: At one end the junction does not follow the germline gene, possibly because of a read error. This chain joins TRBV5-1 and TRBJ2-5; D not certain. CDR3 length: 12 residues. Germline V gene data show CDR1 as SGHRS and CDR2 as YFSETQ. The CDR3 here is CASSPLTVPQYF. CDR3 bases: TGCGCCAGCAGCCCCCTGACTGTCCCCCAATACTTC.

This chain's CDR3 is CASSLLPGDTIEAFF. The CDR3 DNA is TGTGCCAGCAGCTTATTACCCGGGGACACCATAGAAGCTTTCTTT. This chain joins TRBV7-6 and TRBJ1-1; D is perhaps TRBD1 (6 bases). CDR3 length: 15 amino acids. The ends were cut back, 2 bases at V and 8 bases at J, with 18 bases in the middle. Germline V lookup: CDR1 SGHVS, CDR2 FNYEAQ. The whole variable domain, filled in from reference TRBV7-6 and TRBJ1-1, reads GAGVSQSPRYKVTKRGQDVALRCDPISGHVSLYWYRQALGQGPEFLTYFNYEAQQDKSGLPNDRFSAERPEGSISTLTIQRTEQRDSAMYRCASSLLPGDTIEAFFGQGTRLTVV.

The chain combines TRBV4-1 with TRBJ1-5; no reliable D call. Trimming left V 0 bases short and J 4 bases short, with 10 bases between. The CDR3 is 15 residues long. The germline gives CDR1 MGHRA, CDR2 YSYEKL. As DNA, the CDR3 is TGCGCCAGCAGCCAAGATAGGCGGGAAAATCAGCCCCAGCATTTT. This translates into CASSQDRRENQPQHF.

This chain joins TRBV6-5 and TRBJ2-1; 7 bases are a match to TRBD2. The ends lost 5 bases at V and 6 bases at J; junction bases unmatched: 7. CDR1 and CDR2 from the germline V gene are MNHEY and SVGAGI. The CDR3 is 14 residues long. Here the CDR3 reads CASSRSGALNEQFF. Here the CDR3 DNA reads TGTGCCAGCAGTCGCAGCGGGGCCCTCAATGAGCAGTTCTTC.

This sequence joins TRBV7-2 and TRBJ2-3; 7 nucleotides match TRBD1. CDR1 is SGHTA, CDR2 FQGNSA, per germline. The V segment lost 6 bases and the J segment 1 base; nucleotides outside the gene matches: 10. The CDR3 extends over 16 amino acids. The CDR3: CASRQGQAFGTDTQYF. The CDR3 DNA is TGTGCCAGCAGGCAAGGACAGGCGTTCGGCACAGATACGCAGTATTTT.

This clone was detected only once. The chain is built from TRBV18 and TRBJ2-1; D is unclear. Germline assignment: CDR1 KGHSH and CDR2 LQKENI. This CDR3 spans 13 amino acids. V was clipped by 3 bases and J by 7 bases, with 10 bases between them. CDR3 amino acids: CASSPLMRNEQFF. The CDR3 DNA follows: TGTGCCAGCTCACCTTTGATGCGGAATGAGCAGTTCTTC.

The chain has TRBV5-1 and TRBJ2-1, with TRBD1 matching 7 bases. This CDR3 has 15 amino acids. CDR1 and CDR2 from the germline V gene are SGHRS and YFSETQ. V lost 4 bases and J lost 6; bases outside the gene matches: 10. The CDR3 region has the DNA TGCGCCAGCAGCGGGGCCGGGACAGACCTCAATGAGCAGTTCTTC. Translation gives CASSGAGTDLNEQFF.

Of note for this clone: No conserved phenylalanine or tryptophan is present at the end of the CDR3, so a read error is the likely explanation. This chain uses TRBV2 with TRBJ1-6; 7 bases match TRBD1. Per germline, CDR1 SNHLY and CDR2 FYNNEI. The CDR3 contains 15 residues. J gave up 8 bases and V 4 bases, and 8 bases lay outside the gene matches. This CDR3 reads CASSGAGGNYSPLHI. The CDR3 DNA follows: TGTGCCAGCAGTGGGGCAGGGGGGAATTATTCACCCCTCCACATT.

The chain has TRBV12-1 and TRBJ1-1; the table assigns TRBD1, which was not confirmed against the DNA. TRBV12-1 is a documented pseudogene. CDR3 length equals 17 residues. CDR3 bases: TGTGCCAGCAGCTTTTTACGGGACAGCGGGTGGAACACTGAAGCTTTCTTT. Protein sequence: CASSFLRDSGWNTEAFF.

This clone came up once. The CDR3 spells CASSRLREGRSTEAFF. The CDR3 DNA sequence: TGTGCCAGCAGCCGCCTACGGGAGGGTAGGAGCACTGAAGCTTTCTTT. The chain recombines TRBV7-8 with TRBJ1-1, with no clear D. The CDR3 length is 16 residues. Between the trimmed V and J ends, which lost 5 bases and 4 bases, there was a span of 20 bases. Per germline, CDR1 SGHVS and CDR2 FQNEAQ.

This clone was detected only a few times. The rearrangement uses TRBV2 and TRBJ1-4; tentative D call: TRBD1 (5 bases). V dropped 11 bases and J dropped 7 bases, with 20 bases sitting between them. Germline values: CDR1 SNHLY, CDR2 FYNNEI. The CDR3 has 14 amino acids. The CDR3 bases are TGTGCCGTCCCGGGAGGGGCTCCGGGTGAAAAACTGTTTTTT. This codes for CAVPGGAPGEKLFF.

V usage is TRBV12-3 or TRBV12-4 and J usage is TRBJ2-7, with TRBD1 matching over 8 bases. CDR3 size: 13 residues. V trimming: 4 bases; J trimming: 5 bases; junction bases outside the gene matches: 4. As DNA, the CDR3 is TGTGCCAGCAGTTCGGCAGGGGGCCACGAGCAGTACTTC. Translation: CASSSAGGHEQYF.

The rearrangement links TRBV10-3 to TRBJ1-1; no clear D. This CDR3 comprises 16 residues. Germline-derived CDR1 and CDR2 are ENHRY and SYGVKD. Trimming cost V 4 bases and J 5 bases, with 20 bases left between them. The CDR3 loop reads CAISAGEQRGGTEAFF. CDR3 in DNA: TGTGCCATCAGTGCAGGCGAGCAGCGGGGAGGAACTGAAGCTTTCTTT.

V gene TRBV18 combines with J gene TRBJ1-2; 9 positions agree with TRBD1. Germline CDR1 reads KGHSH; CDR2 reads LQKENI. The V and J ends lost 3 bases and 5 bases, in that order; junction bases with no gene match: 4. CDR3 length equals 14 residues. CDR3 sequence reads: CASSPDRGGYGYTF. The CDR3 DNA sequence: TGTGCCAGCTCACCCGACAGGGGGGGATATGGCTACACCTTC.

The chain couples TRBV27 to TRBJ1-1; D might be TRBD1 (5 bases). This CDR3 is 17 amino acids long. Germline CDR1 reads MNHEY; CDR2 reads SMNVEV (reference sequence). V gave up 8 bases and J gave up 5 bases, with 27 bases separating them. The CDR3 bases are TGTGCCAGCGGACCCCTAGGGGCTTCCCTTAGGGTGACTGAAGCTTTCTTT. Amino acid sequence: CASGPLGASLRVTEAFF.

This chain joins TRBV19 and TRBJ2-1; the D gene is possibly TRBD2 (5 bases). V lost 4 bases and J lost 0, with 13 bases in between. This CDR3 is 16 amino acids long. Per germline, CDR1 LNHDA and CDR2 SQIVND (reference sequence). The CDR3 DNA reads TGTGCCAGTAGTAGCCAAGACTACCACTCCTACAATGAGCAGTTCTTC. Residues: CASSSQDYHSYNEQFF.

This chain uses TRBV6-5 with TRBJ2-7; the match to TRBD1 covers 9 bases. The CDR3 loop spans 15 amino acids. Germline V gene sequence: CDR1 MNHEY, CDR2 SVGAGI. The junction had 8 bases not matched to a gene; V was cut back by 2 bases and J by 6 bases. The DNA for the CDR3 is TGTGCCAGCAGTTACCAAGGGACAGGGCGTCCCGAGCAGTACTTC. The encoded protein is CASSYQGTGRPEQYF.

The chain carries TRBV11-3 and TRBJ1-5; a possible D gene is TRBD1 (6 bases). V dropped 7 bases and J dropped 0 bases, with 22 bases sitting between them. Germline loops: CDR1 SGHNT, CDR2 YENEEA. CDR3 length equals 18 residues. CDR3 residues: CASMPPAETGLSNQPQHF. The CDR3 DNA sequence: TGTGCCAGCATGCCGCCCGCGGAGACAGGACTTAGCAATCAGCCCCAGCATTTT.

This clone is a singleton in its sample. The chain joins TRBV28 to TRBJ1-4, with TRBD1 matching over 8 bases. Germline CDR1 MDHEN, CDR2 SYDVKM. Trimming at V came to 6 bases and at J to 7 bases, leaving 4 bases not matched to a gene. The CDR3 loop spans 13 amino acids. The CDR3 loop reads CASRTGGVEKLFF. CDR3 sequence (DNA): TGTGCCAGCAGAACAGGGGGTGTTGAAAAACTGTTTTTT.

The chain employs TRBV7-9 and TRBJ2-1; 8 bases are shared with TRBD1. Trimming took 5 bases from V and 3 from J; bases not matched to a gene: 6. The CDR3 is 15 amino acids. The germline CDR1 and CDR2 sequences are SEHNR and FQNEAQ (reference sequence). The CDR3 DNA reads as TGTGCCAGCAGCATGGGACAGGCGAGCTACAATGAGCAGTTCTTC. This translates into CASSMGQASYNEQFF.